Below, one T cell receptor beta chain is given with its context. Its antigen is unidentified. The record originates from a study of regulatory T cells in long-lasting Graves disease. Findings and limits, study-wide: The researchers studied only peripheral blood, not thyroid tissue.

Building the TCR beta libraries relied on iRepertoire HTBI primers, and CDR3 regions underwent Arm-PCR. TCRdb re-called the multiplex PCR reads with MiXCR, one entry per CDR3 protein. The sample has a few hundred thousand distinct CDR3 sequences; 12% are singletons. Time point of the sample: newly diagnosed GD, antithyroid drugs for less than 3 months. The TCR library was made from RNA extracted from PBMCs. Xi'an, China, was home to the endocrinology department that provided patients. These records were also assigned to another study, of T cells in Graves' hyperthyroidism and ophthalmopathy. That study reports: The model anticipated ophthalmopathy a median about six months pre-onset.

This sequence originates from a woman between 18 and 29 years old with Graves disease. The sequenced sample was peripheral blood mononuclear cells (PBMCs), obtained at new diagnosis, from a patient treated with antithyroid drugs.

CDR3 nucleotides: TGTGCCAGCAGACAAGGACTCCGTCAGGGGGGCTACACCTTC. Amino acid sequence: CASRQGLRQGGYTF. This chain links TRBV6-1 with TRBJ1-2, with TRBD1 as a possible D gene (6 bases). The V gene's germline CDR1 is MNHNS and CDR2 SASEGT. Trimming removed 6 bases at V and 8 bases at J, with 19 bases between. CDR3 length equals 14 residues.